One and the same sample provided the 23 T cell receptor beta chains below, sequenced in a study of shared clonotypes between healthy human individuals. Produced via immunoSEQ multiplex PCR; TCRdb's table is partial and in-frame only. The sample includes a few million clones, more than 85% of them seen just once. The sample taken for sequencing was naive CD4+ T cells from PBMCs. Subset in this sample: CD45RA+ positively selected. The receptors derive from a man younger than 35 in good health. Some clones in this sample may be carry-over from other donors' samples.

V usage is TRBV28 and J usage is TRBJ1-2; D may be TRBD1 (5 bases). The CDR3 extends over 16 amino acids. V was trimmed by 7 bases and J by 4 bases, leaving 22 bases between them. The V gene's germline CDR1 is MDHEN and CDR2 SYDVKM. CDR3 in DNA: TGTGCCAGCAACCCATCTCCCTCCGGGACGGCCTATGGCTACACCTTC. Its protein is CASNPSPSGTAYGYTF.

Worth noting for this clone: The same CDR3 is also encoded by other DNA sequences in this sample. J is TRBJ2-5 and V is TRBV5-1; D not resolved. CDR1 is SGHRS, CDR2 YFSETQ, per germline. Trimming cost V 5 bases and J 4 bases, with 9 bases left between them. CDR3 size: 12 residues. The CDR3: CASSPTRETQYF. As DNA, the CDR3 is TGCGCCAGCAGTCCTACCCGAGAGACCCAGTACTTC.

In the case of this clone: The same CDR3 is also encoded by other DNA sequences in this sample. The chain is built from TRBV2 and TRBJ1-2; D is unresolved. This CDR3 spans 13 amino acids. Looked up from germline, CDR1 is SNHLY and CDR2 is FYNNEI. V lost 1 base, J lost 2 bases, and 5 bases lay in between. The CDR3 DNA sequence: TGTGCCAGCAGTGAAGGGCCGAACTATGGCTACACCTTC. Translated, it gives CASSEGPNYGYTF.

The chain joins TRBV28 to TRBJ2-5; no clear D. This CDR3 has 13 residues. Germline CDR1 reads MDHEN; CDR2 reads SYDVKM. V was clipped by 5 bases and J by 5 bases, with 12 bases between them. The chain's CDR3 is CASSGSGPETQYF. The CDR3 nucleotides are TGTGCCAGCAGTGGATCTGGGCCGGAGACCCAGTACTTC.

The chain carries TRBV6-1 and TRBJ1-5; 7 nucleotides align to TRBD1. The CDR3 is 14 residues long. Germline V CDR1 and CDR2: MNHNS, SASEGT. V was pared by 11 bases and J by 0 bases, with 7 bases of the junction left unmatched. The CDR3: CAGRDSYSNQPQHF. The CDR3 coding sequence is TGTGCCGGAAGGGACAGCTATAGCAATCAGCCCCAGCATTTT.

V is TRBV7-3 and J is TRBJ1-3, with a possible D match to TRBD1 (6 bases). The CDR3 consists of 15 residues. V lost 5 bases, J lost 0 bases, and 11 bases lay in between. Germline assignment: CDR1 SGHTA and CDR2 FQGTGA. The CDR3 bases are TGTGCCAGCAGCCCCGGACAGAGCTCTGGAAACACCATATATTTT. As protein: CASSPGQSSGNTIYF. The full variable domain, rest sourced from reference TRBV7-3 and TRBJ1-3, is GAGVSQTPSNKVTEKGKYVELRCDPISGHTALYWYRQSLGQGPEFLIYFQGTGAADDSGLPNDRFFAVRPEGSVSTLKIQRTERGDSAVYLCASSPGQSSGNTIYFGEGSWLTVV.

CDR3 coding DNA: TGTGCCAGCAGCACCGGCGAGGGGACTGGTGTGTATTTT. As protein: CASSTGEGTGVYF. The chain employs TRBV7-3 and TRBJ2-3, with TRBD2 as a possible D gene (6 bases). CDR1 and CDR2 (germline): SGHTA, FQGTGA. V was clipped by 5 bases and J by 14 bases, with 20 bases between them. This CDR3 contains 13 residues.

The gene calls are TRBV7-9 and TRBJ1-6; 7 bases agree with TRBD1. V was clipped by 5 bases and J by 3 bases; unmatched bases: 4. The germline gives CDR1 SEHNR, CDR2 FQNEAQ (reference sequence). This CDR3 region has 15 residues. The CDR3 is CASSTGQDYNSPLHF. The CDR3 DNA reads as TGTGCCAGCAGCACCGGACAGGACTATAATTCACCCCTCCACTTT. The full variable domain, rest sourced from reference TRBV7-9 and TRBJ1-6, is DTGVSQNPRHKITKRGQNVTFRCDPISEHNRLYWYRQTLGQGPEFLTYFQNEAQLEKSRLLSDRFSAERPKGSFSTLEIQRTEQGDSAMYLCASSTGQDYNSPLHFGNGTRLTVT.

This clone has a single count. The CDR3 protein is CASRDTPSYEQYF. DNA for the CDR3: TGTGCCAGCAGAGATACCCCTTCCTACGAGCAGTACTTC. The J gene is TRBJ2-5, the V gene TRBV2; D call uncertain. The DNA end lines up better with TRBJ2-7; the J call may be wrong. Germline CDR1 reads SNHLY; CDR2 reads FYNNEI. This CDR3 spans 13 amino acids.

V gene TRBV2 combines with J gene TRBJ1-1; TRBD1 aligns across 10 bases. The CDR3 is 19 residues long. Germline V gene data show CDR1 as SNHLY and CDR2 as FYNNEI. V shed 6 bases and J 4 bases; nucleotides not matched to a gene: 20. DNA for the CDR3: TGTGCCAGCAGGAAGAGTACGACAGGGGGCCCCTACTACGGCACTGAAGCTTTCTTT. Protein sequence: CASRKSTTGGPYYGTEAFF.

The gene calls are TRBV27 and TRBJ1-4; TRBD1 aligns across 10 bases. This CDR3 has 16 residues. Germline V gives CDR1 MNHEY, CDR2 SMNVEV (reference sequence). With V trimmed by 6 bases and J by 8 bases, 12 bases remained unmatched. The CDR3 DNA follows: TGTGCCAGCAGACGACAGGGGGCCCATCGGTACGAAAAACTGTTTTTT. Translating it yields CASRRQGAHRYEKLFF.

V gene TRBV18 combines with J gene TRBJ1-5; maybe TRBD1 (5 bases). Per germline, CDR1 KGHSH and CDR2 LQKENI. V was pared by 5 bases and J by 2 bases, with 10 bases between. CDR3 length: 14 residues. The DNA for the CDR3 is TGTGCCAGCTCAAATGGGGGAGGCAATCAGCCCCAGCATTTT. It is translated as CASSNGGGNQPQHF. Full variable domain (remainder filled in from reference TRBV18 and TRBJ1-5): NAGVMQNPRHLVRRRGQEARLRCSPMKGHSHVYWYRQLPEEGLKFMVYLQKENIIDESGMPKERFSAEFPKEGPSILRIQQVVRGDSAAYFCASSNGGGNQPQHFGDGTRLSIL.

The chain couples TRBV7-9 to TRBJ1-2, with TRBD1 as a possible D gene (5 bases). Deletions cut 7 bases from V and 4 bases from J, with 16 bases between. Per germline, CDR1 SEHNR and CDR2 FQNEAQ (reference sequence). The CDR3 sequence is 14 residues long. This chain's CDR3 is CASTRGEAAYGYTF. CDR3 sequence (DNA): TGTGCCAGCACCCGAGGGGAGGCGGCCTATGGCTACACCTTC.

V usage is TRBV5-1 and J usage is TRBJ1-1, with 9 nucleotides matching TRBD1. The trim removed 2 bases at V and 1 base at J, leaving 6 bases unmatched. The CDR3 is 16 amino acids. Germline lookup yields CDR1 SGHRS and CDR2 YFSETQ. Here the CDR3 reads CASSFYGQGRNTEAFF. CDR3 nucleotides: TGCGCCAGCAGCTTCTACGGACAGGGGAGGAACACTGAAGCTTTCTTT. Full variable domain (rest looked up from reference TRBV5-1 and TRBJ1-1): KAGVTQTPRYLIKTRGQQVTLSCSPISGHRSVSWYQQTPGQGLQFLFEYFSETQRNKGNFPGRFSGRQFSNSRSEMNVSTLELGDSALYLCASSFYGQGRNTEAFFGQGTRLTVV.

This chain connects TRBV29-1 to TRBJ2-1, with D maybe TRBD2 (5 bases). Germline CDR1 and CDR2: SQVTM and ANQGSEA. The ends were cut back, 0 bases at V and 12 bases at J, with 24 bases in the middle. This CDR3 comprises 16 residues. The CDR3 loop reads CSVEDRAGPTGFRQFF. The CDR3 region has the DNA TGCAGCGTTGAAGATAGGGCGGGTCCCACGGGCTTTCGGCAGTTCTTC.

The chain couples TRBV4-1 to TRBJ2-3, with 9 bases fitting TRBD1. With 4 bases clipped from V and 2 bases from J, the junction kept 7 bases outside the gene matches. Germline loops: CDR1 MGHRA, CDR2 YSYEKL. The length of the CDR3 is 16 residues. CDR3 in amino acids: CASSLAGTGPTDTQYF. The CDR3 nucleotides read TGCGCCAGCAGCCTGGCGGGGACAGGGCCCACAGATACGCAGTATTTT.

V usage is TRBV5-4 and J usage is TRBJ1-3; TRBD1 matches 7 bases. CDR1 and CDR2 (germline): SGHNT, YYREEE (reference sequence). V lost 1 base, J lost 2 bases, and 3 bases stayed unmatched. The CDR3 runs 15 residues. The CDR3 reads CASSLRQGAGNTIYF. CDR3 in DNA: TGTGCCAGCAGCTTGAGACAGGGAGCTGGAAACACCATATATTTT.

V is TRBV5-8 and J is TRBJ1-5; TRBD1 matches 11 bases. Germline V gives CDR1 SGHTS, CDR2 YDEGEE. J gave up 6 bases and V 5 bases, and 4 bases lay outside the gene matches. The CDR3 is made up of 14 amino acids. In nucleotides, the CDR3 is TGTGCCAGCAGACGGACAGGGGGCGGTCAGCCCCAGCATTTT. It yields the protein CASRRTGGGQPQHF.

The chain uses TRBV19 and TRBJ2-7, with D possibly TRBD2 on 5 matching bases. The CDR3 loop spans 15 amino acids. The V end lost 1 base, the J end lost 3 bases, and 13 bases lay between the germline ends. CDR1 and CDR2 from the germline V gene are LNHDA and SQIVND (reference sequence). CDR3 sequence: CASSIASGELYEQYF. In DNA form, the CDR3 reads TGTGCCAGTAGTATAGCGTCCGGGGAGCTCTACGAGCAGTACTTC.

CDR3 sequence reads: CASSSTGSGNTIYF. The CDR3 nucleotides read TGTGCCAGCAGTTCGACAGGGTCTGGAAACACCATATATTTT. The rearrangement uses TRBV28 and TRBJ1-3; 7 bases map to TRBD1. Germline V gene sequence: CDR1 MDHEN, CDR2 SYDVKM. With 4 bases clipped from V and 1 base from J, the junction kept 1 base outside the gene matches. The CDR3 contains 14 residues.

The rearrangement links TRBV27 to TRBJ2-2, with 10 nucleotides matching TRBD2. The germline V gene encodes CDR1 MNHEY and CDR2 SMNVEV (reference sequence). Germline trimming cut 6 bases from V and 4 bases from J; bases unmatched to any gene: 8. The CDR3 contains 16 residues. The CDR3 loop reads CASRGLALHATGELFF. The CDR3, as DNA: TGTGCCAGCAGGGGACTAGCGCTTCATGCCACCGGGGAGCTGTTTTTT.

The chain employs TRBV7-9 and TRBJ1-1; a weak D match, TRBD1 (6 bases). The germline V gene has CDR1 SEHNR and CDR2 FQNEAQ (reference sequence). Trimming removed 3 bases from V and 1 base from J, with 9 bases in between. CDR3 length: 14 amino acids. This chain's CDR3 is CASSLRTENTEAFF. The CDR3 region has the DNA TGTGCCAGCAGCTTGAGGACAGAGAACACTGAAGCTTTCTTT.

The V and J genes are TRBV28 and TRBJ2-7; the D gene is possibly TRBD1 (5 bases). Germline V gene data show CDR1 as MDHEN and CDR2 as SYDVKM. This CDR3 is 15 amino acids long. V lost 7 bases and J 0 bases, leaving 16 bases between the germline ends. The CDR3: CASTNTAGFSYEQYF. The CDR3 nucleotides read TGTGCCAGCACCAATACAGCAGGGTTCTCCTACGAGCAGTACTTC.